The entry below describes one T cell receptor (beta chain). The antigen remains undetermined. Sequencing was performed with immunoSEQ multiplex PCR; in TCRdb, only in-frame clones are kept and a portion is missing. The table lists some 20,000 clones, roughly 70% of them singletons, with 8.5% to 10% in the top ten. CDR3 length equals 13 residues. Germline V gives CDR1 MNHNS, CDR2 SASEGT. V was trimmed by 3 bases and J by 6 bases, leaving 11 bases between them. Expansion with viral peptide pools was applied to antigen-specific CD4+ T cells by the ViraFEST assay prior to sequencing. Culturing for 10 days preceded CD4+ T cell isolation. Vaccinated participants had no history of SARS-CoV-2 infection and tested negative for nucleocapsid antibodies. On days 3 and 7, fresh IL-2 medium replaced half the medium. This specimen belongs to a study of vaccination effects on CD4 cells after COVID-19. The study's findings and limits: After vaccination, at late timepoints, clones induced by infection and by vaccine contracted markedly.

The TCR comes from a human donor who received a COVID-19 vaccine. The rearrangement links TRBV6-1 to TRBJ1-2; D possibly corresponds to TRBD1 (6 bases). This specimen consisted of CD4+ T cells from PBMCs cultured with HCoV-NL63 spike peptides, obtained before COVID-19 vaccination. The CDR3 spells CASSDVGANGYTF. The DNA of the CDR3 is TGTGCCAGCAGTGACGTGGGGGCAAATGGCTACACCTTC.